This T cell receptor beta chain was profiled in a study of early T cells in non-severe SARS-CoV-2 infection. TCRdb recomputed calls from the 5' RACE reads with MiXCR, one row per CDR3 protein. The repertoire includes 20,000 to 30,000 distinct CDR3 sequences, almost 4.5% of them detected once, and 5.6% sits in the top ten. The V gene's germline CDR1 is SGHNT and CDR2 YYREEE (reference sequence). The CDR3 is 13 amino acids. The V and J ends lost 2 bases and 6 bases respectively, with 6 bases between them. This clonotype was seen at least ten times. This clonotype originated in an adult who was a healthcare worker with PCR-confirmed SARS-CoV-2 infection or an uninfected control (not recorded which). Sequenced: whole blood. The chain carries TRBV5-4 and TRBJ1-6; the D is unclear. The CDR3: CASSFRGNSPLHF. DNA of the CDR3: TGTGCCAGCAGCTTTCGGGGTAATTCACCCCTCCACTTT.